A single sample is the source of the 25 T cell receptor beta chains below, sequenced in a study of cytomegalovirus exposure and HLA in healthy donors. The PCR was carried out with 60 Vbeta primers and 13 Jbeta primers. The repertoire was sequenced with immunoSEQ multiplex PCR; TCRdb's copy has only in-frame clones and lacks some. Found here are around 280,000 clones, roughly 90% of them singletons; the top ten hold roughly 2%. The source material was PBMCs. These TCRs come from a woman between 18 and 30 years old in good health and CMV-seronegative.

V and J are TRBV19 and TRBJ1-1; 10 bases fit TRBD1. The CDR3 spans 15 residues. The germline gives CDR1 LNHDA, CDR2 SQIVND (reference sequence). Trimming at V came to 7 bases and at J to 5 bases, leaving 10 bases not matched to a gene. For the CDR3, the DNA is TGTGCCAGTAACCCGACAGGGGGCGCGGGAACTGAAGCTTTCTTT. It specifies CASNPTGGAGTEAFF.

The chain carries TRBV5-1 and TRBJ2-5; 12 bases line up with TRBD1. CDR3 length: 17 amino acids. Germline V gives CDR1 SGHRS, CDR2 YFSETQ. The V and J ends lost 4 bases and 5 bases, in that order; junction bases with no gene match: 12. The CDR3 DNA sequence: TGCGCCAGCAGCACCTTTCCGGGGACAGGGGGCATTGAGACCCAGTACTTC. It encodes CASSTFPGTGGIETQYF.

This clone was seen just once. The chain has TRBV6-1 and TRBJ2-2; possibly TRBD1 for D (5 bases). Germline V gives CDR1 MNHNS, CDR2 SASEGT. The V end was cut by 7 bases, the J end by 3 bases, with 12 bases between. The CDR3 loop spans 14 amino acids. CDR3: CASTPGSYTGELFF. CDR3 coding DNA: TGTGCCAGCACTCCAGGGTCTTACACCGGGGAGCTGTTTTTT.

The V and J genes are TRBV2 and TRBJ1-3, with D unclear. Germline loops: CDR1 SNHLY, CDR2 FYNNEI. The CDR3 has 12 residues. The germline V and J ends were trimmed by 5 bases and 2 bases, with 4 bases remaining between them. Here the CDR3 DNA reads TGTGCCAGCAGTATTACTGGAAACACCATATATTTT. It codes for CASSITGNTIYF.

The J gene is TRBJ1-2, the V gene TRBV6-5; D not resolved. Germline CDR1 reads MNHEY; CDR2 reads SVGAGI. Trimming removed 1 base at V and 4 bases at J, with 13 bases between. The CDR3 length is 15 residues. The CDR3 loop reads CASSYFAGQGYGYTF. Written as DNA, the CDR3 is TGTGCCAGCAGTTACTTCGCAGGTCAAGGCTATGGCTACACCTTC.

This chain uses TRBV29-1 with TRBJ2-7; 12 bases line up with TRBD1. This CDR3 comprises 16 residues. The V gene end was trimmed by 5 bases and the J gene end by 2 bases; junction bases not matched to a gene: 10. CDR1 is SQVTM and CDR2 is ANQGSEA in the germline V gene. This chain's CDR3 is CSVQDFGTGGPYEQYF. The CDR3 DNA reads TGCAGCGTTCAGGACTTTGGGACAGGGGGCCCCTACGAGCAGTACTTC.

The chain carries TRBV6-6 and TRBJ2-1, with 12 bases matching TRBD1. This CDR3 has 14 residues. The germline gives CDR1 MNHNY, CDR2 SVGAGI (reference sequence). The junction had 5 bases not matched to a gene; V was cut back by 7 bases and J by 7 bases. The DNA of the CDR3 is TGTGCCAGCAATCGGGACAGGGGGCGAAATGAGCAGTTCTTC. Protein: CASNRDRGRNEQFF.

This chain connects TRBV9 to TRBJ2-1, with 11 bases that match TRBD2. The trim removed 3 bases at V and 9 bases at J, leaving 8 bases unmatched. This CDR3 region has 15 residues. CDR1 is SGDLS, CDR2 YYNGEE, per germline. The CDR3 region is CASSDELAGGTEQFF. DNA for the CDR3: TGTGCCAGCAGCGACGAGTTAGCGGGGGGGACTGAGCAGTTCTTC.

CDR3 in amino acids: CSDGTGVAAFF. CDR3 DNA: TGCAGCGACGGGACAGGGGTTGCGGCTTTCTTT. The rearrangement joins TRBV29-1 to TRBJ1-1; 10 nucleotides align to TRBD1. Germline CDR1 reads SQVTM; CDR2 reads ANQGSEA. With 7 bases clipped from V and 11 bases from J, the junction kept 7 bases outside the gene matches. The CDR3 extends over 11 amino acids.

The V and J genes are TRBV29-1 and TRBJ2-3; 8 bases agree with TRBD1. Germline V gene lookup returns CDR1 SQVTM and CDR2 ANQGSEA. The CDR3 spans 17 residues. J gave up 3 bases and V 0 bases, and 11 bases lay outside the gene matches. The CDR3 DNA is TGCAGCGTTGAAGATCCAGGGAGGACAGGGCTGACAGATACGCAGTATTTT. It is translated as CSVEDPGRTGLTDTQYF.

The chain has TRBV6-5 and TRBJ1-1; the match to TRBD1 covers 8 bases. V lost 6 bases, J lost 10 bases, and 13 bases stayed unmatched. From germline, CDR1 is MNHEY and CDR2 SVGAGI. The CDR3 contains 14 residues. CDR3 loop: CASSPGTGPAIAFF. The DNA of the CDR3 is TGTGCCAGCAGCCCCGGGACAGGCCCTGCTATAGCTTTCTTT.

This chain joins TRBV6-6 and TRBJ2-5; D is possibly TRBD2 (6 bases). Deletions cut 8 bases from V and 1 base from J, with 8 bases between. In germline, CDR1 is MNHNY, CDR2 SVGAGI (reference sequence). This CDR3 has 12 amino acids. This CDR3 is CASGGTQETQYF. The CDR3 DNA follows: TGTGCCAGCGGGGGGACCCAAGAGACCCAGTACTTC.

As to this clone: Other DNA sequences in the sample encode the same CDR3. The CDR3 DNA reads as TGTGCCAGCTCACCAGAGACAGGGGTCGACAAACTGTTTTTT. Residues: CASSPETGVDKLFF. The V and J genes are TRBV18 and TRBJ1-4, with 8 positions matching TRBD1. Trimming at V came to 2 bases and at J to 11 bases, leaving 7 bases not matched to a gene. Germline CDR1 is KGHSH and CDR2 is LQKENI. This CDR3 region has 14 residues.

The chain is built from TRBV29-1 and TRBJ1-1; D perhaps matches TRBD1 (5 bases). The CDR3 is 13 amino acids. From germline, CDR1 is SQVTM and CDR2 ANQGSEA. V lost 6 bases and J lost 0, with 11 bases in between. CDR3 bases: TGCAGCGTCGCAGGGTTGATGAACACTGAAGCTTTCTTT. Amino acids: CSVAGLMNTEAFF.

This clone was detected only once. The chain has TRBV9 and TRBJ2-3; 11 bases fit TRBD2. There are 16 residues in the CDR3. After removal of 4 bases from V and 2 bases from J, the junction contained 6 bases not matched to a gene. The germline V gene has CDR1 SGDLS and CDR2 YYNGEE. The CDR3 nucleotides read TGTGCCAGCAGCCCTCTAGCGGGGGGCACCACAGATACGCAGTATTTT. Translated, it gives CASSPLAGGTTDTQYF. The full variable domain, rest sourced from reference TRBV9 and TRBJ2-3, is DSGVTQTPKHLITATGQRVTLRCSPRSGDLSVYWYQQSLDQGLQFLIQYYNGEERAKGNILERFSAQQFPDLHSELNLSSLELGDSALYFCASSPLAGGTTDTQYFGPGTRLTVL.

The chain is built from TRBV9 and TRBJ1-3; D might be TRBD1 (5 bases). Per the germline V gene, CDR1 is SGDLS and CDR2 is YYNGEE. The CDR3 is 18 amino acids. Trimming left V 9 bases short and J 1 base short, with 26 bases between. As DNA, the CDR3 is TGTGCCATAAGAACCGGGACTGATAGTGCCGATTCTGGAAACACCATATATTTT. Amino acids: CAIRTGTDSADSGNTIYF.

The chain carries TRBV10-3 and TRBJ2-2; 10 positions agree with TRBD1. V shed 0 bases, J shed 2 bases, and the junction held 18 bases outside the gene matches. In germline, CDR1 is ENHRY, CDR2 SYGVKD. The CDR3 has 22 residues. The CDR3 DNA sequence: TGTGCCATCAGTGAGTCGATCCCTTTCTCACACCGGGACAGGGGCAACACCGGGGAGCTGTTTTTT. Translation gives CAISESIPFSHRDRGNTGELFF.

This clone came up once. The chain employs TRBV9 and TRBJ2-1; TRBD2 matches at 7 bases. This CDR3 is 15 amino acids long. The V gene end was trimmed by 3 bases and the J gene end by 4 bases; junction bases not matched to a gene: 7. Germline CDR1 and CDR2: SGDLS and YYNGEE. This chain's CDR3 is CASSGEGLLYNEQFF. The CDR3, as DNA: TGTGCCAGCAGCGGAGAGGGACTACTATACAATGAGCAGTTCTTC.

The gene calls are TRBV9 and TRBJ2-3, with TRBD2 as a possible D gene (7 bases). This CDR3 contains 17 residues. V lost 0 bases, J lost 5 bases, and 19 bases lay in between. The germline V gene encodes CDR1 SGDLS and CDR2 YYNGEE. The CDR3: CASSVEGGYYSGDTQYF. CDR3 nucleotide sequence: TGTGCCAGCAGCGTAGAGGGGGGGTATTACTCCGGAGATACGCAGTATTTT.

The chain is built from TRBV6-1 and TRBJ2-5; 9 bases map to TRBD2. Germline values: CDR1 MNHNS, CDR2 SASEGT. The junction had 5 bases not matched to a gene; V was cut back by 6 bases and J by 3 bases. The CDR3 has 14 residues. The CDR3, as DNA: TGTGCCAGCAGACTGGGACTAGCTAAAGAGACCCAGTACTTC. It is translated as CASRLGLAKETQYF.

In DNA form, the CDR3 reads TGTGCCAGCAGCTTGAAACTAGCCCAAGAGACCCAGTACTTC. It specifies CASSLKLAQETQYF. The chain combines TRBV7-9 with TRBJ2-5; D might be TRBD2 (6 bases). Trimming left V 3 bases short and J 1 base short, with 9 bases between. Germline CDR1 is SEHNR and CDR2 is FQNEAQ (reference sequence). There are 14 residues in the CDR3.

The chain is built from TRBV20-1 and TRBJ1-2; D unresolved. This CDR3 is built from 10 residues. Trimming took off 6 bases at V and 8 bases at J, with 10 bases between the two ends. Germline-derived CDR1 and CDR2 are DFQATT and SNEGSKA (reference sequence). The CDR3 region is CSARPDGYTF. DNA of the CDR3: TGCAGTGCCAGGCCCGACGGCTACACCTTC.

The count of this clone is one. CDR3 in amino acids: CASSLWTGGSQETQYF. The CDR3 nucleotides read TGTGCCAGCAGCCTCTGGACAGGGGGTTCCCAAGAGACCCAGTACTTC. This rearrangement joins TRBV7-2 to TRBJ2-5; 10 nucleotides line up with TRBD1. After removal of 5 bases from V and 1 base from J, the junction contained 7 bases not matched to a gene. The CDR3 totals 16 residues. From germline, CDR1 is SGHTA and CDR2 FQGNSA. Full variable domain (missing parts from reference TRBV7-2 and TRBJ2-5): GAGVSQSPSNKVTEKGKDVELRCDPISGHTALYWYRQSLGQGLEFLIYFQGNSAPDKSGLPSDRFSAERTGGSVSTLTIQRTQQEDSAVYLCASSLWTGGSQETQYFGPGTRLLVL.

The chain links TRBV11-2 to TRBJ2-2, with unresolved D. This CDR3 contains 16 residues. In germline, CDR1 is SGHAT, CDR2 FQNNGV. Trimming removed 5 bases at V and 2 bases at J, with 15 bases between. This chain's CDR3 is CASSQEFTLNTGELFF. CDR3 bases: TGTGCCAGCAGCCAGGAATTCACACTTAACACCGGGGAGCTGTTTTTT.

The chain carries TRBV7-8 and TRBJ2-5; D perhaps matches TRBD1 (6 bases). The length of the CDR3 is 14 residues. V was cut by 2 bases and J by 4 bases, with 11 bases left in between. Germline V CDR1 and CDR2: SGHVS, FQNEAQ. This chain's CDR3 is CASSLTGIGETQYF. For the CDR3, the DNA is TGTGCCAGCAGCTTAACAGGGATAGGAGAGACCCAGTACTTC.